One sample yielded the 21 T cell receptor beta chains listed below, sequenced in a study of identical twins. TCRdb reprocessed the 5' RACE reads via MiXCR and lists one record per CDR3 protein. This table has 1.5 million to 2 million distinct CDR3 sequences, around 29% appearing once. Sample: cord blood. These receptors all come from a newborn girl in good health.

The chain carries TRBV7-6 and TRBJ2-3; 7 bases align to TRBD1. CDR3 length equals 16 residues. After removal of 1 base from V and 0 bases from J, the junction contained 4 bases not matched to a gene. Germline V gene lookup returns CDR1 SGHVS and CDR2 FNYEAQ. CDR3 sequence (DNA): TGTGCCAGCAGCTTAGAAGAGACAGGGAGCACAGATACGCAGTATTTT. Translated, it gives CASSLEETGSTDTQYF.

Note on this clonotype: Compared with germline, one end of the junction differs, possibly owing to a read error. The rearrangement joins TRBV12-3 or TRBV12-4 to TRBJ2-3, with TRBD1 matching over 8 bases. The length of the CDR3 is 15 residues. Written as DNA, the CDR3 is TGTGCCAGCACCTTCCGGCCAGGGGGCACAGATGCGCAGTATTTT. Its protein is CASTFRPGGTDAQYF.

Concerning this clonotype: One junction end disagrees with the germline gene, perhaps due to a read error. The chain has TRBV12-3 or TRBV12-4 and TRBJ2-1, with TRBD2 matching over 8 bases. This CDR3 is 16 amino acids long. CDR3 region: CASSVRGGSSYDEQFF. CDR3 DNA sequence: TGTGCCAGCAGTGTACGCGGGGGGAGCTCCTACGATGAGCAGTTCTTC.

The rearrangement links TRBV14 to TRBJ1-4; TRBD1 is a possible D gene (5 bases). The CDR3 is 14 amino acids. Trimming left V 1 base short and J 5 bases short, with 8 bases between. CDR1 is SGHDN and CDR2 is FVKESK in the germline V gene. CDR3 residues: CASSQGWGNEKLFF. DNA for the CDR3: TGTGCCAGCAGCCAAGGGTGGGGCAATGAAAAACTGTTTTTT.

This chain uses TRBV6-6 with TRBJ1-2; TRBD1 is a possible D gene (5 bases). This CDR3 has 15 residues. Trimming took off 0 bases at V and 2 bases at J, with 10 bases between the two ends. The germline CDR1 and CDR2 sequences are MNHNY and SVGAGI (reference sequence). CDR3 DNA sequence: TGTGCCAGCAGTTACTCGCTCGCAGGGAACTATGGCTACACCTTC. This codes for CASSYSLAGNYGYTF.

This clonotype was observed a handful of times. The V and J genes are TRBV2 and TRBJ2-2, with 9 nucleotides matching TRBD1. The CDR3 totals 14 residues. CDR1 SNHLY and CDR2 FYNNEI come from the germline V gene. V shed 10 bases, J shed 3 bases, and the junction held 6 bases outside the gene matches. The CDR3, as DNA: TGTGCCAACCGGGACAGGGCGTACACCGGGGAGCTGTTTTTT. As protein: CANRDRAYTGELFF.

This clonotype appeared a few times. J is TRBJ2-7 and V is TRBV11-2; 11 bases line up with TRBD2. The CDR3 sequence is 14 residues long. The V and J ends lost 5 bases and 3 bases, in that order; junction bases with no gene match: 3. CDR1 is SGHAT and CDR2 is FQNNGV in the germline V gene. The CDR3 here is CASSISGRVYEQYF. CDR3 DNA sequence: TGTGCCAGCAGCATTAGCGGGAGGGTCTACGAGCAGTACTTC.

This clonotype was detected a few times. The J gene is TRBJ2-5, the V gene TRBV20-1; TRBD2 matches at 11 bases. J was trimmed by 3 bases and V by 3 bases; bases with no gene match: 12. Germline V gives CDR1 DFQATT, CDR2 SNEGSKA (reference sequence). The CDR3 spans 17 residues. The CDR3 spells CSASGNAMTSGKETQYF. CDR3 bases: TGCAGTGCTAGTGGTAACGCCATGACTAGCGGGAAAGAGACCCAGTACTTC.

This clonotype was seen a handful of times. The junction departs from the called germline gene at one end, perhaps through a read error. V gene TRBV4-2 combines with J gene TRBJ1-2; 10 bases match TRBD1. The CDR3 is 15 amino acids. CDR1 LGHNA and CDR2 YNFKEQ come from the germline V gene. The CDR3 region has the DNA TGTGCCAGCAGCCAGGGACAGGGGATTGACTATGGCTACGCCTTC. This codes for CASSQGQGIDYGYAF.

The J gene is TRBJ2-3, the V gene TRBV2; D unclear. V lost 3 bases and J lost 4, with 11 bases in between. CDR1 SNHLY and CDR2 FYNNEI come from the germline V gene. This CDR3 is 14 amino acids long. The CDR3 DNA sequence: TGTGCCAGCAGTGACCTCCTACTCCCAGATACGCAGTATTTT. Translation gives CASSDLLLPDTQYF.

V is TRBV24-1 and J is TRBJ2-3, with 9 bases fitting TRBD2. Germline V gene data show CDR1 as KGHDR and CDR2 as SFDVKD. This CDR3 region has 15 residues. The ends lost 8 bases at V and 1 base at J; junction bases unmatched: 6. The CDR3 DNA follows: TGTGCCACCAATAGCGGGAGCTCGCGCACAGATACGCAGTATTTT. This codes for CATNSGSSRTDTQYF.

The J gene is TRBJ2-5, the V gene TRBV10-3; D remains ambiguous. Germline V gene sequence: CDR1 ENHRY, CDR2 SYGVKD. The CDR3 extends over 13 amino acids. Deletions cut 8 bases from V and 1 base from J, with 11 bases between. The CDR3 sequence: CAICGRSQETQYF. The CDR3 region has the DNA TGTGCCATCTGTGGACGGAGCCAAGAGACCCAGTACTTC.

This CDR3 reads CASSLVMGDSGANVLTF. In DNA, the CDR3 is TGTGCCAGCAGCTTGGTAATGGGGGACTCTGGGGCCAACGTCCTGACTTTC. This chain links TRBV5-6 with TRBJ2-6; D possibly matches TRBD1 or TRBD2 (5 bases each). CDR3 length: 17 amino acids. Deletions cut 0 bases from V and 0 bases from J, with 10 bases between. CDR1 is SGHDT, CDR2 YYEEEE, per germline.

The chain's CDR3 is CASSQTQGQPQHF. The CDR3, as DNA: TGTGCCAGCAGCCAAACACAGGGCCAGCCCCAGCATTTT. This chain uses TRBV12-3 or TRBV12-4 with TRBJ1-5, with D maybe TRBD1 (6 bases). V was trimmed by 6 bases and J by 7 bases, leaving 13 bases between them. The CDR3 runs to 13 residues.

This sequence joins TRBV2 and TRBJ2-7; D gene ambiguous. V dropped 3 bases and J dropped 6 bases, with 15 bases sitting between them. This CDR3 comprises 14 residues. Germline V gives CDR1 SNHLY, CDR2 FYNNEI. The CDR3 region is CASSDVVWISEQYF. Written as DNA, the CDR3 is TGTGCCAGCAGTGATGTTGTCTGGATAAGCGAGCAGTACTTC.

This rearrangement joins TRBV29-1 to TRBJ1-3; D perhaps matches TRBD1 (5 bases). With 4 bases removed from V and 3 bases from J, the gap between germline ends came to 10 bases. There are 13 residues in the CDR3. Germline CDR1 reads SQVTM; CDR2 reads ANQGSEA. CDR3 region: CSVVWGDGNTIYF. The CDR3 DNA reads TGCAGCGTTGTATGGGGGGATGGAAACACCATATATTTT.

This clonotype showed up just a few times. V gene TRBV20-1 combines with J gene TRBJ2-5; 8 nucleotides agree with TRBD2. TRBJ2-7 matches the DNA end more closely, so the J call is doubtful. This CDR3 spans 13 amino acids. Germline values: CDR1 DFQATT, CDR2 SNEGSKA (reference sequence). CDR3 coding DNA: TGCAGTGCGGGACTAGAAGAATTCTCCGAGCAGTACTTC. It translates to CSAGLEEFSEQYF.

The rearrangement links TRBV20-1 to TRBJ2-5, with 8 bases fitting TRBD1. The CDR3 covers 13 residues. Germline-derived CDR1 and CDR2 are DFQATT and SNEGSKA (reference sequence). Trimming took 3 bases from V and 11 from J; bases not matched to a gene: 11. The CDR3 nucleotides read TGCAGTGCTAGTATACCAGGGGGCGGAGGGCAGTACTTC. Protein product: CSASIPGGGGQYF.

This clonotype appeared a single time. This rearrangement joins TRBV4-2 to TRBJ2-1; 10 bases fit TRBD2. The CDR3 spans 15 residues. From germline, CDR1 is LGHNA and CDR2 YNFKEQ. V was clipped by 4 bases and J by 7 bases; unmatched bases: 7. CDR3: CASSPKAGGRNEQFF. CDR3 in DNA: TGTGCCAGCAGCCCCAAAGCGGGGGGGAGGAATGAGCAGTTCTTC.

This clonotype was detected a few times. The rearrangement links TRBV18 to TRBJ2-1; D gene uncertain. The germline V and J ends were trimmed by 2 bases and 0 bases, with 11 bases remaining between them. The CDR3 totals 16 residues. Germline V gives CDR1 KGHSH, CDR2 LQKENI. This chain's CDR3 is CASSPELRSSYNEQFF. CDR3 coding DNA: TGTGCCAGCTCACCAGAGCTCCGGAGCTCCTACAATGAGCAGTTCTTC.

The chain combines TRBV5-1 with TRBJ2-1; TRBD2 agrees at 9 bases. Germline V gives CDR1 SGHRS, CDR2 YFSETQ. CDR3 length equals 15 residues. With V trimmed by 0 bases and J by 11 bases, 9 bases remained unmatched. In nucleotides, the CDR3 is TGCGCCAGCAGCTTGGAGCGGGGGGTTTATAATAAGCAGTTCTTC. It specifies CASSLERGVYNKQFF.